This T cell receptor (beta chain) was found in a study of T cell changes during pregnancy in multiple sclerosis. The V gene's germline CDR1 is SEHNR and CDR2 FQNEAQ (reference sequence). The ends lost 1 base at V and 6 bases at J; junction bases unmatched: 3. The CDR3 is 15 amino acids. In this sample, this clone turned up once. The method was immunoSEQ multiplex PCR; TCRdb's version includes in-frame clones alone and lacks a portion of them. The data hold about 67,000 clones, with more than 90% observed a single time. This receptor was taken from a female donor with multiple sclerosis, enrolled in a pregnancy study. The specimen was peripheral blood, collected in the first trimester of pregnancy. The chain has TRBV7-9 and TRBJ1-4; TRBD1 aligns across 9 bases. The CDR3 DNA sequence: TGTGCCAGCAGCTTAGTAAACAGGGGGCATGAAAAACTGTTTTTT. This translates into CASSLVNRGHEKLFF.